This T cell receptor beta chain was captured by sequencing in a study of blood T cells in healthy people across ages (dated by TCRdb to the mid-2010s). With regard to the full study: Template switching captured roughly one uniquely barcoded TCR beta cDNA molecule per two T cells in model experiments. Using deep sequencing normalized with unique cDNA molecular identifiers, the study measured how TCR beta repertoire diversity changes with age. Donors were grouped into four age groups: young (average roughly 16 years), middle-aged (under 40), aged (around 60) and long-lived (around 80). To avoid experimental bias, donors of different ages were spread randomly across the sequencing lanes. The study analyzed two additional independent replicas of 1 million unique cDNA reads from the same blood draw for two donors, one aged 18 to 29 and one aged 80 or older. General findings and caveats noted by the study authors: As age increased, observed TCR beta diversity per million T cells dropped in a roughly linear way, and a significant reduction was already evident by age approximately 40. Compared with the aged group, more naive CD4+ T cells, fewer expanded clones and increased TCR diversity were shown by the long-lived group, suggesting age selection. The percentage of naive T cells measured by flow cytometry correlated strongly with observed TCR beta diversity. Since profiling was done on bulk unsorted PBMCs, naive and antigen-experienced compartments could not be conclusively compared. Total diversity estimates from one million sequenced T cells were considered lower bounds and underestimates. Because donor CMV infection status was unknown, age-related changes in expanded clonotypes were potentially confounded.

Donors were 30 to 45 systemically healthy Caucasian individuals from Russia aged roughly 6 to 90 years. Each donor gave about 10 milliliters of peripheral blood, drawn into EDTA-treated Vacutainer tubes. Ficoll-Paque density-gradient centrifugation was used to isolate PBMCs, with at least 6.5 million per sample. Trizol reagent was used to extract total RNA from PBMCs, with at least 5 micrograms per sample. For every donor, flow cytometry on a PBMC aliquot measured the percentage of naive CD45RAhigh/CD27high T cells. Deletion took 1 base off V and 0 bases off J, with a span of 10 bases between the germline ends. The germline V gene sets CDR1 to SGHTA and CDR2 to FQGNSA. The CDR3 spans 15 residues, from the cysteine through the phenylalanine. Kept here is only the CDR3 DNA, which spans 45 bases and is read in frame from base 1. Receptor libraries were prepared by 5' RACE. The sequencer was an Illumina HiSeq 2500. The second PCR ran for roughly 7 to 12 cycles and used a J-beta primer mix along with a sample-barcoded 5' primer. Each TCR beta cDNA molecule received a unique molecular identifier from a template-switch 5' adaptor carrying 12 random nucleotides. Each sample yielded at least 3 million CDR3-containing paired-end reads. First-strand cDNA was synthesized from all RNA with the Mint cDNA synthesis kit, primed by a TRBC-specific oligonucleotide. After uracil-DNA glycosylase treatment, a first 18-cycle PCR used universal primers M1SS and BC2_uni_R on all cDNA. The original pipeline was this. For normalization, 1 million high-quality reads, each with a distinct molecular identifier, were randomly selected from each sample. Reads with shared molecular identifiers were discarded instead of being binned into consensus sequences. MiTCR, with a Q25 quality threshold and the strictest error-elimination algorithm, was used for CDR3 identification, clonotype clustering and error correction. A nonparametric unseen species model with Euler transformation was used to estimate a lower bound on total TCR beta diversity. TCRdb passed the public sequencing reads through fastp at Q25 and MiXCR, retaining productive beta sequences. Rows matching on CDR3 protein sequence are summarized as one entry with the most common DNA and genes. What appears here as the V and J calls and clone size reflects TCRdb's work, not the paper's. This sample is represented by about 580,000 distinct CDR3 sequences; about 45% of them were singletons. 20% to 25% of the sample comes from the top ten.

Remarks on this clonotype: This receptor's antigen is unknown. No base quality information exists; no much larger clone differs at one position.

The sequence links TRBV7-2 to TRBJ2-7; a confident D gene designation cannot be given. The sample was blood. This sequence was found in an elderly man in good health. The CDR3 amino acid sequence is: CASSLVPHGSYEQYF. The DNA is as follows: TGTGCCAGCAGCTTAGTTCCCCACGGCTCCTACGAGCAGTACTTC.